One T cell receptor (beta chain) is described in this entry. Antigen: not known. The data were obtained in a study of PD-L1 blockade in urothelial cancer. Study information: From 0 to 3 prior chemotherapy regimens had been given to the patients.

Time point in this sample: pretreatment peripheral blood. Urothelial carcinoma, locally advanced or metastatic, affected the patients. Broader study findings: Lower than median blood TCR clonality before treatment predicted better survival.

Each PCR received spiked synthetic TCR analog templates. TCRdb keeps only in-frame clones here, not all; method: immunoSEQ multiplex PCR. This table holds tens of thousands of clones, 90% found once. The CDR3 loop spans 14 amino acids. The V gene lost 5 bases and the J gene lost 9 bases, with 19 bases spanning the gap. CDR1 MNHEY and CDR2 SVGAGI come from the germline V gene. V is TRBV6-5 and J is TRBJ2-5, with D possibly matching TRBD1 (6 bases). Sample: PBMCs, taken around atezolizumab (anti-PD-L1) treatment. This clonotype was sampled from a man in his fifties or sixties with urothelial cancer. This CDR3 reads CASSTVQGPGAQYF. The CDR3 nucleotides read TGTGCCAGCAGTACTGTCCAGGGGCCAGGGGCCCAGTACTTC.